The 26 T cell receptor beta chains below were found in one sample sequenced in a study of blood T cell repertoires in COVID-19. Sequenced by immunoSEQ multiplex PCR; TCRdb stores in-frame clones only, minus some. The sample consists of approximately 50,000 clones, approximately 91% of them appearing once. The sequenced material came from peripheral blood. These TCRs come from a human donor in a cohort sampled during active COVID-19.

The chain carries TRBV14 and TRBJ1-3; perhaps TRBD1 as D (6 bases). Germline V gene sequence: CDR1 SGHDN, CDR2 FVKESK. CDR3 length equals 14 residues. Deletions cut 2 bases from V and 3 bases from J, with 8 bases between. The CDR3 DNA sequence: TGTGCCAGCAGCCAATACAGGGTTGGAAACACCATATATTTT. Its protein is CASSQYRVGNTIYF.

This chain uses TRBV5-1 with TRBJ1-1; D is possibly TRBD1 (5 bases). Germline CDR1 and CDR2: SGHRS and YFSETQ. The V end was cut by 5 bases, the J end by 6 bases, with 20 bases between. The CDR3 extends over 15 amino acids. DNA for the CDR3: TGCGCCAGCAGGGCAAACTCGGGGGGTTACCCTGAAGCTTTCTTT. As protein: CASRANSGGYPEAFF.

The chain carries TRBV4-2 and TRBJ2-3, with 7 bases identical to TRBD1. V lost 1 base to trimming and J lost 4 bases; unmatched junction nucleotides: 8. From germline, CDR1 is LGHNA and CDR2 YNFKEQ. The CDR3 is 16 residues long. The CDR3, as DNA: TGTGCCAGCAGCCAAGGACAGGGAGAGGGGTCAGATACGCAGTATTTT. Protein sequence: CASSQGQGEGSDTQYF.

This chain uses TRBV28 with TRBJ2-7, with 7 bases lining up with TRBD1. The CDR3 spans 13 residues. Unmatched junction bases numbered 10, after V lost 8 bases and J lost 6 bases. Germline CDR1 is MDHEN and CDR2 is SYDVKM. In nucleotides, the CDR3 is TGTGCCAGCCAGGGGGAACAGGGCTCCGAGCAGTACTTC. Amino acids: CASQGEQGSEQYF.

The V gene is TRBV6-5, the J gene TRBJ1-2, with 10 bases matching TRBD1. The CDR3 totals 15 residues. The germline CDR1 and CDR2 sequences are MNHEY and SVGAGI. V lost 6 bases to trimming and J lost 6 bases; unmatched junction nucleotides: 10. The CDR3 sequence: CASSQTGGYGDGYTF. The CDR3 nucleotides are TGTGCCAGCAGCCAGACAGGGGGCTATGGGGATGGCTACACCTTC.

The rearrangement uses TRBV11-2 and TRBJ2-7; maybe TRBD1 (6 bases). V shed 5 bases and J shed 0 bases, with 17 bases lying between them. This CDR3 has 16 residues. Germline CDR1 SGHAT, CDR2 FQNNGV. The CDR3 is CASSLQQQGSSYEQYV. The CDR3 DNA sequence: TGTGCCAGCAGCCTACAACAACAGGGCAGCTCCTACGAGCAGTACGTC.

The V and J genes are TRBV11-3 and TRBJ2-5, with D perhaps TRBD1 (5 bases). Trimming removed 5 bases at V and 3 bases at J, with 10 bases between. This CDR3 contains 13 residues. Germline V gene lookup returns CDR1 SGHNT and CDR2 YENEEA. This chain's CDR3 is CASSRGAEETQYF. Here the CDR3 DNA reads TGTGCCAGCAGCCGTGGGGCAGAAGAGACCCAGTACTTC.

The chain joins TRBV10-3 to TRBJ1-2; 7 positions agree with TRBD1. V lost 1 base, J lost 6 bases, and 5 bases stayed unmatched. There are 14 residues in the CDR3. Per the germline V gene, CDR1 is ENHRY and CDR2 is SYGVKD. The CDR3 sequence is CAISELVGGDGYTF. The DNA for the CDR3 is TGTGCCATCAGTGAGTTAGTAGGGGGCGATGGCTACACCTTC.

J is TRBJ1-1 and V is TRBV29-1; tentatively, D is TRBD1 (6 bases). Germline-derived CDR1 and CDR2 are SQVTM and ANQGSEA. The CDR3 has 15 amino acids. V dropped 5 bases and J dropped 1 base, with 17 bases sitting between them. CDR3 residues: CSVMLRWTANTEAFF. The CDR3 bases are TGCAGCGTTATGCTTAGGTGGACAGCGAACACTGAAGCTTTCTTT.

V usage is TRBV13 and J usage is TRBJ2-1; the match to TRBD2 covers 8 bases. There are 17 residues in the CDR3. Germline CDR1 reads PRHDT; CDR2 reads FYEKMQ (reference sequence). V trimming: 3 bases; J trimming: 0 bases; junction bases outside the gene matches: 7. The CDR3 region has the DNA TGTGCCAGCAGCTTCATTAGCGGGGTGAGCTCCTACAATGAGCAGTTCTTC. Translation: CASSFISGVSSYNEQFF.

The V gene is TRBV10-3, the J gene TRBJ1-2, with 7 bases lining up with TRBD1. Germline CDR1 reads ENHRY; CDR2 reads SYGVKD. CDR3 length equals 15 residues. V shed 3 bases and J 8 bases; nucleotides not matched to a gene: 12. The CDR3 protein is CAISEATGRGRGYTF. CDR3 coding DNA: TGTGCCATCAGTGAAGCGACAGGGCGAGGAAGAGGCTACACCTTC.

The V gene is TRBV6-2 or TRBV6-3, the J gene TRBJ1-2; D is perhaps TRBD1 (6 bases). With 0 bases removed from V and 4 bases from J, the gap between germline ends came to 21 bases. The CDR3 consists of 18 residues. Germline V lookup: CDR1 MNHEY, CDR2 SVGEGT. The CDR3 nucleotides read TGTGCCAGCAGTTACTCGACGTTTCTTACAGGGCGAGGCTATGGCTACACCTTC. Protein product: CASSYSTFLTGRGYGYTF.

V usage is TRBV18 and J usage is TRBJ2-7; D is possibly TRBD1 (6 bases). CDR3 size: 13 residues. Germline CDR1 is KGHSH and CDR2 is LQKENI. Trimming pared 2 bases from V and 5 bases from J, leaving 10 bases between. The CDR3 spells CASSPGRGDEQYF. In nucleotides, the CDR3 is TGTGCCAGCTCACCAGGCAGGGGCGACGAGCAGTACTTC.

CDR3 sequence (DNA): TGCGCCAGCAGCTTGGATCCGGGGGGGCTTACTCATGCTTTCTTT. Its translation: CASSLDPGGLTHAFF. The chain recombines TRBV5-1 with TRBJ1-1, with TRBD1 as a possible D gene (6 bases). The CDR3 consists of 15 residues. Germline CDR1 and CDR2: SGHRS and YFSETQ. Deletions cut 0 bases from V and 11 bases from J, with 20 bases between.

This chain links TRBV12-3 or TRBV12-4 with TRBJ2-5; 7 bases align to TRBD1. This CDR3 contains 13 residues. Trimming took 6 bases from V and 4 from J; bases not matched to a gene: 5. The CDR3 coding sequence is TGTGCCAGCAGATATACAGGGGTAGAGACCCAGTACTTC. This gives the protein CASRYTGVETQYF.

The gene calls are TRBV18 and TRBJ1-4, with TRBD1 identical over 7 bases. The CDR3 covers 14 residues. CDR1 KGHSH and CDR2 LQKENI come from the germline V gene. V shed 4 bases, J shed 2 bases, and the junction held 1 base outside the gene matches. DNA for the CDR3: TGTGCCAGCTCACAACAGGGGACTAATGAAAAACTGTTTTTT. This translates into CASSQQGTNEKLFF.

J is TRBJ1-1 and V is TRBV6-1; no clear D. The V end lost 1 base, the J end lost 1 base, and 4 bases lay between the germline ends. The CDR3 contains 13 residues. CDR1 and CDR2 from the germline V gene are MNHNS and SASEGT. In DNA, the CDR3 is TGTGCCAGCAGTGAAGTTAAGAACACTGAAGCTTTCTTT. Protein product: CASSEVKNTEAFF.

The V and J genes are TRBV6-1 and TRBJ2-7, with 8 nucleotides matching TRBD1. Trimming cost V 0 bases and J 4 bases; bases outside gene matches: 5. Germline CDR1 MNHNS, CDR2 SASEGT. The CDR3 contains 15 residues. CDR3 sequence: CASSEAAGQAYEQYV. CDR3 coding DNA: TGTGCCAGCAGTGAAGCGGCGGGACAGGCATACGAGCAGTACGTC.

The chain joins TRBV6-6 to TRBJ2-5; D perhaps matches TRBD1 (5 bases). The V end lost 4 bases, the J end lost 3 bases, and 9 bases lay between the germline ends. The germline V gene has CDR1 MNHNY and CDR2 SVGAGI (reference sequence). This CDR3 comprises 13 residues. The CDR3 sequence is CASSSDSEETQYF. DNA for the CDR3: TGTGCCAGCAGTTCCGACAGTGAAGAGACCCAGTACTTC.

The genes are TRBV28 and TRBJ1-4; D might be TRBD1 (6 bases). The CDR3 has 14 residues. Germline CDR1 reads MDHEN; CDR2 reads SYDVKM. Trimming shortened V by 6 bases and J by 3 bases, and 11 bases separated the two germline ends. CDR3 residues: CASRRGQSNEKLFF. CDR3 nucleotide sequence: TGTGCCAGCAGAAGAGGACAGTCTAATGAAAAACTGTTTTTT. Combining the CDR3 with reference TRBV28 and TRBJ1-4 gives the whole variable domain DVKVTQSSRYLVKRTGEKVFLECVQDMDHENMFWYRQDPGLGLRLIYFSYDVKMKEKGDIPEGYSVSREKKERFSLILESASTNQTSMYLCASRRGQSNEKLFFGSGTQLSVL.

The chain carries TRBV7-2 and TRBJ1-2, with 9 bases matching TRBD1. Germline loops: CDR1 SGHTA, CDR2 FQGNSA. The V segment lost 1 base and the J segment 7 bases; nucleotides outside the gene matches: 13. The CDR3 sequence is 17 residues long. The DNA for the CDR3 is TGTGCCAGCAGCTTAGACTCCCCAACAGGGGGCGCGAGTGGCTACACCTTC. It encodes CASSLDSPTGGASGYTF.

This chain joins TRBV19 and TRBJ1-2, with D unresolved. The CDR3 length is 17 residues. CDR1 LNHDA and CDR2 SQIVND come from the germline V gene (reference sequence). V was shortened by 5 bases and J by 6 bases, with 25 bases between the two germline ends. CDR3 DNA sequence: TGTGCCAGTAGTGAAAAGGAGACCCTCCGGTTAATCAATGGCTACACCTTC. It codes for CASSEKETLRLINGYTF.

This sequence joins TRBV24-1 and TRBJ2-6; a possible D gene is TRBD1 (6 bases). This CDR3 spans 16 amino acids. Germline V gene lookup returns CDR1 KGHDR and CDR2 SFDVKD. The V end was cut by 4 bases, the J end by 0 bases, with 9 bases between. The CDR3 nucleotides are TGTGCCACCAGTGACAGGGGAAGCTCTGGGGCCAACGTCCTGACTTTC. Translated, it gives CATSDRGSSGANVLTF.

The V gene is TRBV6-5, the J gene TRBJ1-6, with D unclear. V dropped 2 bases and J dropped 6 bases, with 11 bases sitting between them. Germline-derived CDR1 and CDR2 are MNHEY and SVGAGI. There are 15 residues in the CDR3. In nucleotides, the CDR3 is TGTGCCAGCAGTTACACGCCAGGTCTTAATTCACCCCTCCACTTT. Translating it yields CASSYTPGLNSPLHF.

The chain combines TRBV4-3 with TRBJ1-2; D unresolved. The CDR3 is made up of 13 amino acids. Germline values: CDR1 LGHNA, CDR2 YSLEER. V was shortened by 4 bases and J by 8 bases, with 14 bases between the two germline ends. DNA of the CDR3: TGCGCCAGCAGCCCGCGGTTCGCGGAAGGCTACACCTTC. Translating it yields CASSPRFAEGYTF.

Here the CDR3 reads CASSLGQMNTEAFF. The CDR3 DNA follows: TGCGCCAGCAGCCTTGGACAGATGAACACTGAAGCTTTCTTT. The J gene is TRBJ1-1, the V gene TRBV5-1, with a possible D match to TRBD1 (6 bases). The CDR3 contains 14 residues. V was clipped by 4 bases and J by 0 bases, with 10 bases between them. The germline gives CDR1 SGHRS, CDR2 YFSETQ.